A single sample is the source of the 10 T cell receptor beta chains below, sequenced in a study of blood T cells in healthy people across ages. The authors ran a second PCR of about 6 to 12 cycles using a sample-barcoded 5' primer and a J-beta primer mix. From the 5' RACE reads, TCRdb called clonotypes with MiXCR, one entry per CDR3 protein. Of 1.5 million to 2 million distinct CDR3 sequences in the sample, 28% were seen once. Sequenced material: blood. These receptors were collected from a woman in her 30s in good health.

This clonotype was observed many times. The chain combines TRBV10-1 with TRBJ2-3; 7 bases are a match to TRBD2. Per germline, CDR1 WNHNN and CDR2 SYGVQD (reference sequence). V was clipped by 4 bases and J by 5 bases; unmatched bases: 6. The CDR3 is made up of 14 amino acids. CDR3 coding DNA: TGCGCCAGCAGTGCGGCGGGAGCTGTAGATACGCAGTATTTT. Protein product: CASSAAGAVDTQYF.

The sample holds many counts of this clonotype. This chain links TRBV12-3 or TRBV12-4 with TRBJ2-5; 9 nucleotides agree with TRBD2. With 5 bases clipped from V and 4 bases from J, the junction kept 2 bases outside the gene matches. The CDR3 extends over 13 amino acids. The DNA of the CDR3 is TGTGCCAGCAGTCAGACTAGCGGAGAGACCCAGTACTTC. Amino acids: CASSQTSGETQYF.

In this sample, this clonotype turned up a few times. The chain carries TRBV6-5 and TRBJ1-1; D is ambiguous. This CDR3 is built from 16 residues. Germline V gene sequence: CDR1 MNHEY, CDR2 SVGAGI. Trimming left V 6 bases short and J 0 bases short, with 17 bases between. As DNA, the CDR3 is TGTGCCAGCAGCCGACGTATAGGGATTGTGAACACTGAAGCTTTCTTT. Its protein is CASSRRIGIVNTEAFF.

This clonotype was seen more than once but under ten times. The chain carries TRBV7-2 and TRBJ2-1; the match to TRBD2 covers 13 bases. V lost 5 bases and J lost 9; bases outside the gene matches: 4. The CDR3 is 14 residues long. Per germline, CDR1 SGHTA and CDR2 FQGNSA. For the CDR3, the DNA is TGTGCCAGCAGCATGGGACTAGCGGGGATTGAGCAGTTCTTC. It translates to CASSMGLAGIEQFF. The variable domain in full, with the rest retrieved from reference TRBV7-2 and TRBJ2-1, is GAGVSQSPSNKVTEKGKDVELRCDPISGHTALYWYRQSLGQGLEFLIYFQGNSAPDKSGLPSDRFSAERTGGSVSTLTIQRTQQEDSAVYLCASSMGLAGIEQFFGPGTRLTVL.

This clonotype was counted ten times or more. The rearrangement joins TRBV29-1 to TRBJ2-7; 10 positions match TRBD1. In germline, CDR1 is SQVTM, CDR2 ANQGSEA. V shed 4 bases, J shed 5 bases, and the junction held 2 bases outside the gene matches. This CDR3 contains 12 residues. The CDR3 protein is CSVGDRGHEQYF. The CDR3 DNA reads TGCAGCGTTGGGGACAGGGGCCACGAGCAGTACTTC.

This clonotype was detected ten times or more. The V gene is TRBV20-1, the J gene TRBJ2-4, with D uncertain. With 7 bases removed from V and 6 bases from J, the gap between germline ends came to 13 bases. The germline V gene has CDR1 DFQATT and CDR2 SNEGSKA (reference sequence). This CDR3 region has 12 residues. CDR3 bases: TGCAGTGTTCCGGCCTTCGGAAACATTCAGTACTTC. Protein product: CSVPAFGNIQYF.

For the CDR3, the DNA is TGTGCCAGCAGCTCCGCCCGTCGAGACACTGGAAACACCATATATTTT. Encoded protein: CASSSARRDTGNTIYF. The V call is TRBV7-8, the J call TRBJ1-3; D is uncertain. The CDR3 runs 16 residues. In germline, CDR1 is SGHVS, CDR2 FQNEAQ. Trimming cost V 4 bases and J 2 bases, with 15 bases left between them.

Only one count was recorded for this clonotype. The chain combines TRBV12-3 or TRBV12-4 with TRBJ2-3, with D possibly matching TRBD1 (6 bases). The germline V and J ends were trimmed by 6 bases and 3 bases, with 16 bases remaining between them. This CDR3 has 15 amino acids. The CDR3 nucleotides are TGTGCCAGCAGAGCACAGGGTCAGGGGACAGATACGCAGTATTTT. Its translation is CASRAQGQGTDTQYF.

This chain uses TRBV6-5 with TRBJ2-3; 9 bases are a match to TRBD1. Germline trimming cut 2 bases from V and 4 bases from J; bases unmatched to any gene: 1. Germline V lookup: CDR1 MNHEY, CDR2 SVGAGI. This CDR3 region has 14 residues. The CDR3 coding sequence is TGTGCCAGCAGTTACAGGACAGGGGCAGATACGCAGTATTTT. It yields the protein CASSYRTGADTQYF.

The CDR3 is CASSYSGGGMNTEAFF. DNA for the CDR3: TGTGCCAGCAGTTACTCAGGGGGTGGTATGAACACTGAAGCTTTCTTT. The chain combines TRBV6-6 with TRBJ1-1, with D maybe TRBD1 (6 bases). There are 16 residues in the CDR3. Germline lookup yields CDR1 MNHNY and CDR2 SVGAGI (reference sequence). Trimming shortened V by 0 bases and J by 0 bases, and 11 bases separated the two germline ends.